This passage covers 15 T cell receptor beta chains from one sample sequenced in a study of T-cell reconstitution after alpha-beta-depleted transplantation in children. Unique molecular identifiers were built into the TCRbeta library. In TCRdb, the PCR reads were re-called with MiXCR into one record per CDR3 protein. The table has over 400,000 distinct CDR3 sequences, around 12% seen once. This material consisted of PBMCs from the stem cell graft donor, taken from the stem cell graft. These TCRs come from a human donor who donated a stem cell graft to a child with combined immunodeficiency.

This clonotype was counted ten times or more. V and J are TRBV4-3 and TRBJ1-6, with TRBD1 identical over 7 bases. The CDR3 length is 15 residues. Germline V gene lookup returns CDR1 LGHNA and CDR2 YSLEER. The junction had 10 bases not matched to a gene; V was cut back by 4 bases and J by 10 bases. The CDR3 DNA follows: TGCGCCAGCAGCCTCCTAACAGGGGAATCGTCACCCCTCCACTTT. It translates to CASSLLTGESSPLHF.

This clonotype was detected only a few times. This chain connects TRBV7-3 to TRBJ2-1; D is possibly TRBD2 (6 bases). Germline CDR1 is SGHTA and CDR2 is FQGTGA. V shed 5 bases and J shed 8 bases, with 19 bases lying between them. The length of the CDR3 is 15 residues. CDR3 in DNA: TGTGCCAGCAGCCCGGGTGGCGGGGCTGGACATGAGCAGTTCTTC. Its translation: CASSPGGGAGHEQFF.

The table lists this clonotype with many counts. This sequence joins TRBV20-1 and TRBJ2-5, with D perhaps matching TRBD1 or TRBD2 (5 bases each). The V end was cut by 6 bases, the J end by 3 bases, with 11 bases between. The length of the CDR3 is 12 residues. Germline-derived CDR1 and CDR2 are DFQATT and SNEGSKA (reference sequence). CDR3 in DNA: TGCAGTGCCACCGGGACGGAAGAGACCCAGTACTTC. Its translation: CSATGTEETQYF.

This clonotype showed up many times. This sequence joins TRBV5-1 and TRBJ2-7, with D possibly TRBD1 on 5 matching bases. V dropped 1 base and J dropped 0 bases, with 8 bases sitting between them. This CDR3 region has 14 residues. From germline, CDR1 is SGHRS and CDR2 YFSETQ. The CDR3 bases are TGCGCCAGCAGCTTGAGGACACCCTCCTACGAGCAGTACTTC. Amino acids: CASSLRTPSYEQYF.

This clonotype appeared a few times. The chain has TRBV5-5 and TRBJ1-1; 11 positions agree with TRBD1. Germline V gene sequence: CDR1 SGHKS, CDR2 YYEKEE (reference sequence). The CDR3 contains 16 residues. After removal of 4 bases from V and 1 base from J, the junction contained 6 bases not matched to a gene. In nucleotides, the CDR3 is TGTGCCAGCAGCGAGGGACAGGGGGGCGGGAACACTGAAGCTTTCTTT. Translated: CASSEGQGGGNTEAFF. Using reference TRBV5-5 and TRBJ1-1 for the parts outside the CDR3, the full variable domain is DAGVTQSPTHLIKTRGQQVTLRCSPISGHKSVSWYQQVLGQGPQFIFQYYEKEERGRGNFPDRFSARQFPNYSSELNVNALLLGDSALYLCASSEGQGGGNTEAFFGQGTRLTVV.

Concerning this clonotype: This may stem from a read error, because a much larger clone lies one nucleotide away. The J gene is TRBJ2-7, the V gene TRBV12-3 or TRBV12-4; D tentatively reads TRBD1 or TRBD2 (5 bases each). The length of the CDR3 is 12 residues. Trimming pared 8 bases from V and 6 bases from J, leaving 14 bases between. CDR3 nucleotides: TGTGCCAGCTGTCCCGGGACGACCGAGCAGTACTTC. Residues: CASCPGTTEQYF.

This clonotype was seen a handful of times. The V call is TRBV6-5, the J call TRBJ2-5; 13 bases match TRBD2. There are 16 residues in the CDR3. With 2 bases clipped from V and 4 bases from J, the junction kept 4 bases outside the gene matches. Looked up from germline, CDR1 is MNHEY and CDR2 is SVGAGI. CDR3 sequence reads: CASSYPGTSGAETQYF. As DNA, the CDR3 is TGTGCCAGCAGTTACCCCGGGACTAGCGGGGCAGAGACCCAGTACTTC.

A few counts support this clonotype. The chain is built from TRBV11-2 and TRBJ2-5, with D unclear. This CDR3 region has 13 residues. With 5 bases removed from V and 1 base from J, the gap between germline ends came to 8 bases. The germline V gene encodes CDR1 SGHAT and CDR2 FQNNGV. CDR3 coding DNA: TGTGCCAGCAGCGACCAATCCCAAGAGACCCAGTACTTC. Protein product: CASSDQSQETQYF.

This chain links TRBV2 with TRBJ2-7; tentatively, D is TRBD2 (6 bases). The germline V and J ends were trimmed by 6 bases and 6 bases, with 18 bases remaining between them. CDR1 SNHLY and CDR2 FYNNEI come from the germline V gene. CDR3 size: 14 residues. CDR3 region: CASSRRWDSGEQYF. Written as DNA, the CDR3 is TGTGCCAGCAGCCGAAGGTGGGACTCAGGCGAGCAGTACTTC.

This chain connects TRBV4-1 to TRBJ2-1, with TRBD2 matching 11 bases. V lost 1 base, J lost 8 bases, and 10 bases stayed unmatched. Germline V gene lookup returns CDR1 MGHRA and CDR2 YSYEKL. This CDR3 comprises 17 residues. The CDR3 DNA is TGCGCCAGCAGCCAAGCTTCCCGGACTAGCGGGCGCGATGAGCAGTTCTTC. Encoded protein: CASSQASRTSGRDEQFF.

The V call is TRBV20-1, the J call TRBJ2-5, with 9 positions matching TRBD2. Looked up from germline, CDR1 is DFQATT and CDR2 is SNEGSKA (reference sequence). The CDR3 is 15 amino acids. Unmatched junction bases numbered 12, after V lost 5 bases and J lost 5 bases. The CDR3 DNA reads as TGCAGTGCTCACAATCCGGGACTAGCAGCCGAGACCCAGTACTTC. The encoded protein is CSAHNPGLAAETQYF.

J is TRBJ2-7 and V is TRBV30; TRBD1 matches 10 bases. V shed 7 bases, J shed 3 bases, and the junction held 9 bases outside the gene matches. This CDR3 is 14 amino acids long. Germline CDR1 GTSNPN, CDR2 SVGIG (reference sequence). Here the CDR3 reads CALGARDRGYEQYF. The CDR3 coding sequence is TGTGCCTTGGGGGCTAGGGACAGGGGCTACGAGCAGTACTTC.

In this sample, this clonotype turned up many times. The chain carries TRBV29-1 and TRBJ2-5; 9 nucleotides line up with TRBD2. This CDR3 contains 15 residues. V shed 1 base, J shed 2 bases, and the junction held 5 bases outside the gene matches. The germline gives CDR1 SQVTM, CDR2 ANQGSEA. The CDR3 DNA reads TGCAGCGTTGAAGGTAGCGGGAGTTTACAAGAGACCCAGTACTTC. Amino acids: CSVEGSGSLQETQYF.

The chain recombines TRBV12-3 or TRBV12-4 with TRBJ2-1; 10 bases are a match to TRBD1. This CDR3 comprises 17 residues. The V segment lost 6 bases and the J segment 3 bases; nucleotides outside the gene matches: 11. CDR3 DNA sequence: TGTGCCAGCAGGGGAGACCTCGGGACAGGGGACTACAATGAGCAGTTCTTC. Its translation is CASRGDLGTGDYNEQFF.

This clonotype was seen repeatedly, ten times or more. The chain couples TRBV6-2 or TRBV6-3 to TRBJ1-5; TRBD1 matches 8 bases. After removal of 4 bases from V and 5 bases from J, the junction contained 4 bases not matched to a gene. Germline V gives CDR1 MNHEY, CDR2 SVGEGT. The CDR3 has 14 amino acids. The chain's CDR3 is CASSWTGPYQPQHF. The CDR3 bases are TGTGCCAGCAGTTGGACAGGGCCCTATCAGCCCCAGCATTTT.